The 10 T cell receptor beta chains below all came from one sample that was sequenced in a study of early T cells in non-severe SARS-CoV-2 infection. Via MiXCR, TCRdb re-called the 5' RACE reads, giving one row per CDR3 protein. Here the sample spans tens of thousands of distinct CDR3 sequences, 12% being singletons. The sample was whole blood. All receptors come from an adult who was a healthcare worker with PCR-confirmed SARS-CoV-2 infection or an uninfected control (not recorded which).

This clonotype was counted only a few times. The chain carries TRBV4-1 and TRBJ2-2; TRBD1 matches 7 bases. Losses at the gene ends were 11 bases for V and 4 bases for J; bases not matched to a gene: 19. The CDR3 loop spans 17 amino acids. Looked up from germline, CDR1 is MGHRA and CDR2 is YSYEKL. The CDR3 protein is CACYWYYRGRSTGELFF. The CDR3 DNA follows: TGCGCCTGTTATTGGTATTACAGGGGTCGGAGCACCGGGGAGCTGTTTTTT.

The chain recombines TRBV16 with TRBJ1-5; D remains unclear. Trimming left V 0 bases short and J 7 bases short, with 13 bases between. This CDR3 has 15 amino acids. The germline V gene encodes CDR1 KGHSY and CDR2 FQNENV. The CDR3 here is CASSQSGTVGQPQHF. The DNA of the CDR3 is TGTGCCAGCAGCCAATCAGGAACGGTAGGGCAGCCCCAGCATTTT.

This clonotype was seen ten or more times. The CDR3 sequence: CASSLRGQTTEGGYTF. The CDR3 DNA reads TGTGCCAGCAGCTTAAGAGGACAGACCACGGAGGGCGGCTACACCTTC. V gene TRBV5-5 combines with J gene TRBJ1-2; tentative D call: TRBD1 (6 bases). The CDR3 runs to 16 residues. In germline, CDR1 is SGHKS, CDR2 YYEKEE (reference sequence). Deletions cut 2 bases from V and 8 bases from J, with 22 bases between.

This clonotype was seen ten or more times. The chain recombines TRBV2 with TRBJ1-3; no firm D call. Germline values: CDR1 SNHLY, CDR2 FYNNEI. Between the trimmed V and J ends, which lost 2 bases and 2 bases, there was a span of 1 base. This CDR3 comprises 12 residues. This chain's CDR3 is CASSEPGNTIYF. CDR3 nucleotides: TGTGCCAGCAGTGAACCTGGAAACACCATATATTTT.

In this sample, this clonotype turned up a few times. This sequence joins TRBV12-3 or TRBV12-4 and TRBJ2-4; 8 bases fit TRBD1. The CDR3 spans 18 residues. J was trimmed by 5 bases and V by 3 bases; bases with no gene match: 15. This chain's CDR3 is CASSFSLVQGAPENIQYF. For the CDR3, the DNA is TGTGCCAGCAGTTTTAGCTTGGTTCAGGGGGCGCCTGAAAACATTCAGTACTTC.

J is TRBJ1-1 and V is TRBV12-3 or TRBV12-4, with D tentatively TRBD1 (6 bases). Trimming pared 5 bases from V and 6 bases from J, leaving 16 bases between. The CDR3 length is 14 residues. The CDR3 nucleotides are TGTGCCAGCAGTGCAGGGGTAGATGGCTCTGAAGCTTTCTTT. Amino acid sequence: CASSAGVDGSEAFF.

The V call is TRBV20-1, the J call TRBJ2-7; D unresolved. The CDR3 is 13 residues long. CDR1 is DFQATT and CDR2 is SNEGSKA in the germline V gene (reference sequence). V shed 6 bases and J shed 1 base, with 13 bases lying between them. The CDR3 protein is CSAPNTESYEQYF. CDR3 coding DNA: TGCAGTGCACCTAACACTGAATCCTACGAGCAGTACTTC.

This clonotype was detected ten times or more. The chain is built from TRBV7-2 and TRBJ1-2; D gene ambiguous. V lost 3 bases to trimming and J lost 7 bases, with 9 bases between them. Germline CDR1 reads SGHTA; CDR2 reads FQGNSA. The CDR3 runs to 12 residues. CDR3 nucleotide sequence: TGTGCCAGCAGCTTCTCGCGGTCTGGCTACACCTTC. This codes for CASSFSRSGYTF.

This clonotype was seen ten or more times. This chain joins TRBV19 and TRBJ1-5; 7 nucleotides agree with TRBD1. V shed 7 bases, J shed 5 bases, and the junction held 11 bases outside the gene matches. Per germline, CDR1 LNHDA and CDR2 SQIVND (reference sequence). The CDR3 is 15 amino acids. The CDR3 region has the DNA TGTGCCAGTAATGCGGGGACAGCGGCCCATCAGCCCCAGCATTTT. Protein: CASNAGTAAHQPQHF.

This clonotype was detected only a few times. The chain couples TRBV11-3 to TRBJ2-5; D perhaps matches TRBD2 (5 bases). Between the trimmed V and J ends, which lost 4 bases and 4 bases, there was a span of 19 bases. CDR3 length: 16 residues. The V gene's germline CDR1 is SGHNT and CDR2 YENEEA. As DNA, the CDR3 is TGTGCCAGCAGCTGGGCGGGCCGCCGATGGGCAGAGACCCAGTACTTC. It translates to CASSWAGRRWAETQYF.